Listed below are T cell receptor beta chains from one sample, sequenced in a study of high-grade serous ovarian cancer treatment subgroups. Data came from immunoSEQ multiplex PCR; TCRdb stores just in-frame clones and leaves some out. The table records around 16,000 clones, about 76% of them present only once. Source material: tumor tissue. These receptor sequences come from a human donor with high-grade serous ovarian cancer. The CDR3 runs from the conserved cysteine through the conserved F or W. The order of the fields is J gene, clone size, V gene, D gene, CDR3 protein, CDR3 DNA. A D gene is named only where the DNA matches it firmly. Clone size appears in some rows only: once, few, many, or a class for an expanded clone.

TRBJ1-3	-	TRBV27	TRBD1	CASRRSRGSGNTIYF	TGTGCCAGCAGACGCTCCAGGGGGTCTGGAAACACCATATATTTT
TRBJ1-4	once	TRBV29-1	-	CSARGQSGEKLFF	TGCAGCGCCCGGGGGCAGTCGGGTGAAAAACTGTTTTTT
TRBJ1-4	few	TRBV27	-	CASSFGGGKLFF	TGTGCCAGCAGTTTCGGGGGGGGAAAACTGTTTTTT
TRBJ2-2	few	TRBV4-3	-	CASSQGEGAANTGELFF	TGCGCCAGCAGCCAAGGGGAGGGGGCCGCGAACACCGGGGAGCTGTTTTTT
TRBJ2-7	-	TRBV10-3	-	CASSYGAEIYEQYF	TGTGCCAGCAGTTACGGCGCGGAAATCTACGAGCAGTACTTC
TRBJ2-7	-	TRBV7-6	-	CASSLALEYEQYF	TGTGCCAGCAGCTTAGCACTAGAATACGAGCAGTACTTC
TRBJ2-3	-	TRBV6-5	-	CASSLPGRDTQYF	TGTGCCAGCAGTTTACCGGGGCGGGATACGCAGTATTTT
TRBJ2-3	once	TRBV6-5	-	CASSQGRHRGTQYF	TGTGCCAGCAGTCAGGGACGCCACAGAGGTACGCAGTATTTT
TRBJ1-5	few	TRBV19	TRBD1	CASSVDRGRNQPQHF	TGTGCCAGTAGTGTTGACAGGGGGCGGAATCAGCCCCAGCATTTT
TRBJ1-6	-	TRBV14	-	CASRKASGREGPLHF	TGTGCCAGCAGGAAAGCGAGCGGTCGGGAAGGTCCCCTCCACTTT
TRBJ1-2	-	TRBV9	-	CASSSNKGRGATNYGYTF	TGTGCCAGCAGCTCGAACAAGGGAAGGGGAGCCACTAACTATGGCTACACCTTC
TRBJ1-2	-	TRBV2	TRBD1	CASRATGMINGYTF	TGTGCCAGCAGGGCGACAGGGATGATAAATGGCTACACCTTC
TRBJ1-3	-	TRBV7-3	-	CASSLTALSGNTIYF	TGTGCCAGCAGCTTAACGGCCCTCTCTGGAAACACCATATATTTT
TRBJ2-6	few	TRBV5-8	-	CASSRRRDSGANVLTF	TGTGCCAGCAGCCGGCGACGGGACTCTGGGGCCAACGTCCTGACTTTC
TRBJ1-2	once	TRBV18	-	CASSPRGVGYTF	TGTGCCAGCTCACCGCGGGGCGTTGGCTACACCTTC
TRBJ2-1	-	TRBV9	-	CASSVATYNEQFF	TGTGCCAGCAGCGTAGCCACCTACAATGAGCAGTTCTTC
TRBJ1-5	-	TRBV28	-	CASRSTGYQPQHF	TGTGCCAGCAGAAGCACAGGATATCAGCCCCAGCATTTT
TRBJ1-6	medium-sized	TRBV7-2	-	CASSSQVPGAMHF	TGTGCCAGCAGCTCACAGGTACCCGGAGCTATGCACTTT
TRBJ1-6	-	TRBV7-9	TRBD1	CASSLGQGFVNSPLHF	TGTGCCAGCAGCCTGGGACAGGGTTTCGTGAACTCACCCCTCCACTTT
TRBJ2-5	once	TRBV11-3	TRBD2	CASSFSSGVIQETQYF	TGTGCCAGCAGCTTTTCTAGCGGGGTCATCCAAGAGACCCAGTACTTC
TRBJ1-2	-	TRBV7-6	-	CASSRRTVPGYTF	TGTGCCAGCAGCCGCAGGACAGTTCCTGGCTACACCTTC
TRBJ2-3	-	TRBV6-4	TRBD2	CASSDRAGGREDTQYF	TGTGCCAGCAGTGACAGGGCGGGGGGCCGAGAAGATACGCAGTATTTT
TRBJ1-1	-	TRBV5-1	-	CASSLEGVGGTEAFF	TGCGCCAGCAGCTTGGAAGGAGTTGGGGGCACTGAAGCTTTCTTT
TRBJ1-5	-	TRBV19	-	CASTIKGVNQPQHF	TGTGCCAGCACTATAAAGGGAGTCAATCAGCCCCAGCATTTT
TRBJ1-5	-	TRBV19	-	CASSLNTGNNQPQHF	TGTGCCAGTAGTTTAAATACCGGGAACAATCAGCCCCAGCATTTT
TRBJ1-2	-	TRBV6-5	-	CASSYYRSPDGYTF	TGTGCCAGCAGTTACTACCGGTCCCCCGATGGCTACACCTTC
TRBJ1-2	-	TRBV5-6	-	CASSILGYGYTF	TGTGCCAGCAGCATACTAGGGTATGGCTACACCTTC
TRBJ2-3	-	TRBV19	TRBD1	CASSILGQGADTQYF	TGTGCCAGTAGTATTTTGGGACAGGGTGCAGATACGCAGTATTTT
TRBJ2-2	-	TRBV15	-	CATSTLYDTGELFF	TGTGCCACCAGCACCTTATATGACACCGGGGAGCTGTTTTTT
TRBJ2-1	-	TRBV10-3	-	CAIREDSSSYNEQFF	TGTGCCATCAGGGAGGACAGTTCTTCCTACAATGAGCAGTTCTTC
TRBJ1-5	-	TRBV6-1	-	CASSEGTLAGANQPQHF	TGTGCCAGCAGTGAAGGCACGCTGGCAGGCGCTAATCAGCCCCAGCATTTT
TRBJ1-6	-	TRBV7-9	TRBD1	CASNRGQGFFDSPLHF	TGTGCCAGCAACAGGGGACAGGGGTTTTTCGATTCACCCCTCCACTTT
TRBJ2-7	once	TRBV7-2	-	CASAARNYEQYF	TGTGCCAGCGCCGCCAGAAACTACGAGCAGTACTTC
TRBJ1-4	-	TRBV28	-	CASSLWGREKLFF	TGTGCCAGCAGTTTATGGGGGAGAGAAAAACTGTTTTTT
TRBJ2-6	few	TRBV9	TRBD1	CASSPGQGAGRANVLTF	TGTGCCAGCAGCCCGGGACAGGGGGCGGGAAGGGCCAACGTCCTGACTTTC
TRBJ1-1	-	TRBV10-3	-	CAISEWGSTEAFF	TGTGCCATCAGTGAATGGGGTAGCACTGAAGCTTTCTTT
TRBJ2-5	-	TRBV5-1	-	CASSSLGLYQETQYF	TGCGCCAGCAGCTCCCTAGGACTGTACCAAGAGACCCAGTACTTC